Shown below are 22 T cell receptor beta chains from a single sample sequenced in a study of regulatory T cells in long-lasting Graves disease. According to the study, TCR beta libraries were built with iRepertoire HTBI primers and CDR3-region Arm-PCR. MiXCR was run by TCRdb on the multiplex PCR reads, yielding one entry per CDR3 protein. The sample carries a few hundred thousand distinct CDR3 sequences, roughly 25% recorded once. Regarding time point: persistent/refractory GD, antithyroid drugs over 5 years with positive TRAb. From RNA extracted from PBMCs, the TCR library was made. Sequencing was performed on peripheral blood mononuclear cells (PBMCs), taken when the disease was refractory, from a patient treated with antithyroid drugs. These receptors were taken from a woman aged 40 to 50 with Graves disease.

This clonotype was counted a few times. This rearrangement joins TRBV28 to TRBJ2-3; D is uncertain. V lost 10 bases and J 5 bases, leaving 13 bases between the germline ends. The germline gives CDR1 MDHEN, CDR2 SYDVKM. This CDR3 is 12 amino acids long. The CDR3 coding sequence is TGTGCCACCATATCGACCAGAGATACGCAGTATTTT. It encodes CATISTRDTQYF. The variable domain in full, with the rest retrieved from reference TRBV28 and TRBJ2-3, is DVKVTQSSRYLVKRTGEKVFLECVQDMDHENMFWYRQDPGLGLRLIYFSYDVKMKEKGDIPEGYSVSREKKERFSLILESASTNQTSMYLCATISTRDTQYFGPGTRLTVL.

This clonotype has only a few counts. The chain employs TRBV6-1 and TRBJ2-2; 7 bases agree with TRBD1. Per the germline V gene, CDR1 is MNHNS and CDR2 is SASEGT. V lost 7 bases and J lost 6; bases outside the gene matches: 17. The CDR3 has 17 amino acids. In nucleotides, the CDR3 is TGTGCCAGCATAGGGGGCGGAGATACTCCGAGTCCCGGGGAGCTGTTTTTT. Translation: CASIGGGDTPSPGELFF.

The chain couples TRBV20-1 to TRBJ2-7; the D is unclear. The V and J ends lost 7 bases and 5 bases respectively, with 15 bases between them. Germline CDR1 reads DFQATT; CDR2 reads SNEGSKA (reference sequence). The CDR3 spans 12 residues. In nucleotides, the CDR3 is TGCAGTGGAATAGACGCGGTAGACGAGCAGTACTTC. Its translation: CSGIDAVDEQYF.

This clonotype was observed many times. CDR3 in amino acids: CASSSLSGGFGEQYF. As DNA, the CDR3 is TGTGCCAGCAGTTCCTTGTCGGGGGGATTCGGCGAGCAGTACTTC. This rearrangement joins TRBV27 to TRBJ2-7; 7 nucleotides align to TRBD2. Germline assignment: CDR1 MNHEY and CDR2 SMNVEV (reference sequence). The V gene end was trimmed by 4 bases and the J gene end by 6 bases; junction bases not matched to a gene: 12. This CDR3 region has 15 residues.

The V call is TRBV11-2, the J call TRBJ2-5; 10 nucleotides align to TRBD1. Matching the DNA end better, TRBJ2-1 makes the J call doubtful. This CDR3 spans 15 amino acids. Germline assignment: CDR1 SGHAT and CDR2 FQNNGV. The CDR3, as DNA: TGTGCCAGCAGCAAGACAGGGGGCGGCGGGGATGAGCAGTTCTTC. Its translation: CASSKTGGGGDEQFF.

This clonotype has just a few counts. The CDR3 bases are TGTGCCAGCAGCCACCACCCTTCGGGACTAGCGGGAGGGTCCTACGAGCAGTACTTC. It encodes CASSHHPSGLAGGSYEQYF. This sequence joins TRBV11-2 and TRBJ2-7, with 16 positions matching TRBD2. Trimming removed 5 bases from V and 1 base from J; junction bases left unmatched: 11. This CDR3 spans 19 amino acids. Per germline, CDR1 SGHAT and CDR2 FQNNGV.

The J gene is TRBJ2-5, the V gene TRBV24-1; 16 bases line up with TRBD2. The length of the CDR3 is 18 residues. CDR1 and CDR2 from the germline V gene are KGHDR and SFDVKD. The V gene end was trimmed by 1 base and the J gene end by 1 base; junction bases not matched to a gene: 2. This CDR3 reads CATSDFGTSGRAQETQYF. CDR3 in DNA: TGTGCCACCAGTGATTTCGGGACTAGCGGGAGGGCCCAAGAGACCCAGTACTTC.

The table lists this clonotype with a few counts. The chain combines TRBV4-2 with TRBJ1-4, with D hard to call. CDR1 is LGHNA, CDR2 YNFKEQ, per germline. The V end lost 5 bases, the J end lost 7 bases, and 14 bases lay between the germline ends. This CDR3 has 14 residues. CDR3 DNA sequence: TGTGCCAGCAGCGGTGGGATGCCGTCTGAAAAACTGTTTTTT. Residues: CASSGGMPSEKLFF.

This clonotype was counted only a few times. V and J are TRBV19 and TRBJ2-7; either TRBD1 or TRBD2 may supply D (6 bases each). The CDR3 runs 13 residues. Germline assignment: CDR1 LNHDA and CDR2 SQIVND (reference sequence). The V end lost 8 bases, the J end lost 0 bases, and 11 bases lay between the germline ends. The CDR3 bases are TGTGCCAGTTCAACGGGGGCCTCCTACGAGCAGTACTTC. Its translation: CASSTGASYEQYF.

This clonotype was seen a handful of times. The chain combines TRBV28 with TRBJ2-7; perhaps D is TRBD1 or TRBD2 (5 bases each). The CDR3 totals 11 residues. In germline, CDR1 is MDHEN, CDR2 SYDVKM. The DNA of the CDR3 is TGTGCAATCGGGGCCCCCTACGAGCAGTACTTC. This translates into CAIGAPYEQYF.

This clonotype was detected only a few times. A clone one base away is much larger, so this may be a read error. Likely a read error: the CDR3 ends without its conserved phenylalanine or tryptophan. The rearrangement uses TRBV28 and TRBJ2-5; 7 bases are a match to TRBD1. Germline assignment: CDR1 MDHEN and CDR2 SYDVKM. V lost 6 bases to trimming and J lost 5 bases; unmatched junction nucleotides: 6. The CDR3 length is 13 residues. CDR3 amino acids: CASSSQGWETQYL. The CDR3 DNA reads as TGTGCCAGCAGCTCACAGGGGTGGGAGACCCAGTACCTC.

This clonotype was found a few times. The chain carries TRBV5-4 and TRBJ2-5, with TRBD2 identical over 8 bases. Losses at the gene ends were 4 bases for V and 5 bases for J; bases not matched to a gene: 13. Germline CDR1 and CDR2: SGHNT and YYREEE (reference sequence). The CDR3 runs 16 residues. The CDR3 DNA is TGTGCCAGCAGCAGAACAGCGGGAGTAGTTTTTGAGACCCAGTACTTC. Protein sequence: CASSRTAGVVFETQYF.

This clonotype was counted many times. This chain uses TRBV7-9 with TRBJ2-5, with 14 positions matching TRBD2. From germline, CDR1 is SEHNR and CDR2 FQNEAQ (reference sequence). This CDR3 spans 18 amino acids. V shed 0 bases and J 5 bases; nucleotides not matched to a gene: 8. The chain's CDR3 is CASSLALGLAGAGETQYF. Here the CDR3 DNA reads TGTGCCAGCAGCTTAGCTTTGGGACTAGCGGGAGCAGGGGAGACCCAGTACTTC.

In this sample, this clonotype turned up a few times. This chain joins TRBV27 and TRBJ2-2; the D gene is possibly TRBD1 (6 bases). Germline CDR1 is MNHEY and CDR2 is SMNVEV (reference sequence). V was cut by 2 bases and J by 5 bases, with 15 bases left in between. The CDR3 has 16 amino acids. For the CDR3, the DNA is TGTGCCAGCAGTTTAAAAGGGACACCAATGACCGGGGAGCTGTTTTTT. Translation gives CASSLKGTPMTGELFF.

This clonotype was detected ten times or more. The chain has TRBV29-1 and TRBJ1-1; no clear D. Germline values: CDR1 SQVTM, CDR2 ANQGSEA. The V end was cut by 5 bases, the J end by 7 bases, with 11 bases between. This CDR3 has 11 residues. CDR3 protein: CSVYGGFEAFF. The CDR3 coding sequence is TGCAGCGTTTATGGTGGGTTTGAAGCTTTCTTT.

This clonotype was counted only a few times. The V call is TRBV7-9, the J call TRBJ1-4, with D perhaps matching TRBD1 (6 bases). V lost 5 bases and J lost 7, with 11 bases in between. The CDR3 runs to 13 residues. CDR1 is SEHNR and CDR2 is FQNEAQ in the germline V gene (reference sequence). Here the CDR3 reads CASSRDNFEKLFF. Here the CDR3 DNA reads TGTGCCAGCAGCCGGGACAATTTTGAAAAACTGTTTTTT. Variable domain in full (rest from reference TRBV7-9 and TRBJ1-4): DTGVSQNPRHKITKRGQNVTFRCDPISEHNRLYWYRQTLGQGPEFLTYFQNEAQLEKSRLLSDRFSAERPKGSFSTLEIQRTEQGDSAMYLCASSRDNFEKLFFGSGTQLSVL.

The gene calls are TRBV6-5 and TRBJ2-1; D possibly uses TRBD1 or TRBD2 (5 bases each). V was trimmed by 1 base and J by 10 bases, leaving 20 bases between them. Germline loops: CDR1 MNHEY, CDR2 SVGAGI. The CDR3 is made up of 16 amino acids. This chain's CDR3 is CASSYWGRAAGGEQFF. CDR3 sequence (DNA): TGTGCCAGCAGTTACTGGGGCAGGGCTGCGGGCGGCGAGCAGTTCTTC.

The chain has TRBV12-3 or TRBV12-4 and TRBJ2-7; 8 nucleotides line up with TRBD2. The CDR3 contains 14 residues. Trimming cost V 6 bases and J 6 bases; bases outside gene matches: 10. The DNA of the CDR3 is TGTGCCAGCAGGCCAGGAGCGGGAGTTGGCGAGCAGTACTTC. Its translation is CASRPGAGVGEQYF.

This clonotype was seen a handful of times. V and J are TRBV2 and TRBJ2-7, with D uncertain. Per germline, CDR1 SNHLY and CDR2 FYNNEI. Trimming shortened V by 9 bases and J by 7 bases, and 10 bases separated the two germline ends. The CDR3 is made up of 10 amino acids. In DNA, the CDR3 is TGTGCCAGTCGAACAGCAGAGCAGTACTTC. Its translation is CASRTAEQYF.

The rearrangement joins TRBV3-1 to TRBJ2-7; D is possibly TRBD2 (5 bases). CDR3 length equals 15 residues. CDR1 LGHDT and CDR2 YNNKEL come from the germline V gene (reference sequence). Trimming cost V 0 bases and J 2 bases, with 11 bases left between them. The chain's CDR3 is CASSQDMGAPYEQYF. The DNA for the CDR3 is TGTGCCAGCAGCCAAGATATGGGAGCGCCCTACGAGCAGTACTTC.

This clonotype was picked up many times. This chain joins TRBV12-3 or TRBV12-4 and TRBJ1-1, with D perhaps TRBD1 (5 bases). CDR3 size: 13 residues. Trimming took off 7 bases at V and 5 bases at J, with 14 bases between the two ends. CDR3 nucleotides: TGTGCCAGCACAGTCACGGAGGGGACTGAAGCTTTCTTT. Its protein is CASTVTEGTEAFF.

The rearrangement joins TRBV28 to TRBJ2-7, with 7 bases matching TRBD1. The J segment lost 3 bases and the V segment lost 6 bases, leaving 11 bases of the junction unmatched. The CDR3 runs 15 residues. Germline V gives CDR1 MDHEN, CDR2 SYDVKM. CDR3 protein: CASRLMGDRRYEQYF. In DNA, the CDR3 is TGTGCCAGCAGACTTATGGGGGACAGACGCTACGAGCAGTACTTC.